The rows below give T cell receptor beta chains drawn from one sample of a study of shared clonotypes between healthy human individuals. The table came from immunoSEQ multiplex PCR; TCRdb's copy has only in-frame clones and leaves some out. The profile shows about 2,200,000 clones, roughly 91% of them singletons. Sequencing used naive CD8+ T cells from PBMCs. Receptors were obtained from a man aged 18 to 29 in good health. Some clones in this sample may be carry-over from other donors' samples. The CDR3 runs from the conserved cysteine through the conserved F or W. A D gene is named only where the DNA matches it firmly. Size is stated for part of the rows, as once, few or many counts, or as a class when the clone is expanded.

d_gene	v_gene	j_gene	abundance	CDR3aa	CDR3nt
TRBD2	TRBV2	TRBJ2-7	.	CASSRGLGTSVDYEQYF	TGTGCCAGCAGTAGGGGGCTTGGGACTAGCGTTGACTACGAGCAGTACTTC
.	TRBV28	TRBJ1-1	.	CAIQPRGDTEAFF	TGTGCCATTCAGCCGAGGGGGGACACTGAAGCTTTCTTT
.	TRBV7-4	TRBJ1-5	.	CASSLDRWGQPQHF	TGTGCCAGCAGCTTAGATCGTTGGGGTCAGCCCCAGCATTTT
.	TRBV21-1	TRBJ1-4	.	CASSMGTGKEKLFF	TGTGCCAGCAGCATGGGGACAGGGAAGGAGAAACTGTTTTTT
TRBD2	TRBV6-5	TRBJ2-5	.	CASSFELAGAEQTQYF	TGTGCCAGCAGTTTCGAACTAGCGGGAGCTGAACAGACCCAGTACTTC
.	TRBV5-6	TRBJ2-1	.	CASSLAGPNEQFF	TGTGCCAGCAGCTTGGCAGGACCCAATGAGCAGTTCTTC
.	TRBV2	TRBJ1-5	.	CASSGEHLGSQPQHF	TGTGCCAGCAGCGGCGAGCACCTTGGGAGTCAGCCCCAGCATTTT
.	TRBV30	TRBJ2-7	.	CACSGLYYEQYF	TGTGCCTGCTCGGGTCTATACTACGAGCAGTACTTC
TRBD2	TRBV6-8	TRBJ2-7	once	CASRTKSLAGLSYEQYF	TGTGCCAGCAGAACAAAATCGCTAGCGGGCCTTTCCTACGAGCAGTACTTC
.	TRBV27	TRBJ2-7	.	CASRVQTDSYEQYF	TGTGCCAGCCGAGTTCAGACGGACTCCTACGAGCAGTACTTC
TRBD2	TRBV6-1	TRBJ2-2	.	CASSGLAGVHTGELFF	TGTGCCAGCAGTGGACTAGCGGGAGTTCACACCGGGGAGCTGTTTTTT
.	TRBV27	TRBJ1-5	.	CASRTGTRYQPQHF	TGTGCCAGCAGGACCGGGACACGATATCAGCCCCAGCATTTT
.	TRBV6-6	TRBJ1-1	.	CASRDTEAFF	TGTGCCAGCCGGGACACTGAAGCTTTCTTT
TRBD1	TRBV27	TRBJ2-7	.	CASRGRGQGAYEQYF	TGTGCCAGCCGGGGCCGGGGACAGGGGGCTTACGAGCAGTACTTC
.	TRBV9	TRBJ1-2	.	CASSVNVKGDYGYTF	TGTGCCAGCAGCGTTAATGTAAAAGGGGACTATGGCTACACCTTC
.	TRBV4-2	TRBJ2-3	.	CASLGPTDTQYF	TGTGCCAGCCTGGGTCCGACAGATACGCAGTATTTT
TRBD1	TRBV7-3	TRBJ2-7	.	CASSPSGGYVEQYF	TGTGCCAGCAGCCCGTCAGGGGGCTACGTGGAGCAGTACTTC